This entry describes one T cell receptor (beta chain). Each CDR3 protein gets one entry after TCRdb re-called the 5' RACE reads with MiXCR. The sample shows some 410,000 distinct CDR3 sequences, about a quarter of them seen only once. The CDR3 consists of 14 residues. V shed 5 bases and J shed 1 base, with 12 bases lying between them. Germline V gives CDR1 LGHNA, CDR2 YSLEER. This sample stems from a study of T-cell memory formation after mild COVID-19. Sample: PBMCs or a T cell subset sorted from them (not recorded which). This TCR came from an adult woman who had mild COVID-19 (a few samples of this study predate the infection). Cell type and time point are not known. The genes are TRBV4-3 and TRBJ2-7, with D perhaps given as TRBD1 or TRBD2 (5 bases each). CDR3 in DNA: TGCGCCAGCAGCGTCCGGGACGGATCCTACGAGCAGTACTTC. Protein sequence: CASSVRDGSYEQYF.